This is a list of T cell receptor beta chains from one sample in a study of beta chain features in type 1 diabetes. Profiled with immunoSEQ multiplex PCR; TCRdb holds only in-frame clones, not every one. The sample includes about 740,000 clones, around 15% seen only once; the top ten take approximately 0.021%. Sequenced: naive CD4+ T cells from blood. These receptor sequences come from a man in his late teens or twenties with type 1 diabetes. Each CDR3 is given with its conserved first and last residue. Fields, in order: D gene, J gene, CDR3 length, clone size, V gene, CDR3 DNA, CDR3 protein. The D gene is left open where the match is weak. Clone size, where shown, is once, few, many, or a class for clones that have expanded.

d_gene: -; j_gene: TRBJ1-4; len: 14; abundance: few; v_gene: TRBV7-2; CDR3nt: TGTGCCAGCAGCTCCGGACAGCCTAATGAAAAACTGTTTTTT; CDR3aa: CASSSGQPNEKLFF
d_gene: -; j_gene: TRBJ1-6; len: 14; abundance: -; v_gene: TRBV30; CDR3nt: TGTGCCTGGAGCCGGTCCCTCCAGGGGACACCCCTCCACTTT; CDR3aa: CAWSRSLQGTPLHF
d_gene: -; j_gene: TRBJ2-3; len: 14; abundance: few; v_gene: TRBV15; CDR3nt: TGTGCCACCAGCAGAGATCTGTGGGGGGATACGCAGTATTTT; CDR3aa: CATSRDLWGDTQYF
d_gene: TRBD2; j_gene: TRBJ2-3; len: 14; abundance: -; v_gene: TRBV30; CDR3nt: TGTGCCTGGACCCGGACTAGCGGGACAGATACGCAGTATTTT; CDR3aa: CAWTRTSGTDTQYF
d_gene: TRBD1; j_gene: TRBJ1-4; len: 14; abundance: -; v_gene: TRBV5-6; CDR3nt: TGTGCCAGCAGCAAGACAGGGCGAAATGAAAAACTGTTTTTT; CDR3aa: CASSKTGRNEKLFF
d_gene: TRBD1; j_gene: TRBJ1-1; len: 15; abundance: -; v_gene: TRBV5-1; CDR3nt: TGCGCCAGCAGCGGCCCGGGACAGGGAGGCACTGAAGCTTTCTTT; CDR3aa: CASSGPGQGGTEAFF
d_gene: -; j_gene: TRBJ2-3; len: 14; abundance: -; v_gene: TRBV5-6; CDR3nt: TGTGCCAGCAGCTCGCCAGGGACTACAGATACGCAGTATTTT; CDR3aa: CASSSPGTTDTQYF
d_gene: -; j_gene: TRBJ2-3; len: 14; abundance: few; v_gene: TRBV15; CDR3nt: TGTGCCACCAGCAGAGATGGAGGCGGAGATACGCAGTATTTT; CDR3aa: CATSRDGGGDTQYF
d_gene: -; j_gene: TRBJ2-4; len: 15; abundance: few; v_gene: TRBV6-6; CDR3nt: TGTGCCAGCAGTTACTCGATTGAAGCCAAAAACATTCAGTACTTC; CDR3aa: CASSYSIEAKNIQYF
d_gene: TRBD1; j_gene: TRBJ1-1; len: 14; abundance: -; v_gene: TRBV28; CDR3nt: TGTGCCAGCTCCTATGCCGACAGGGGCACTGAAGCTTTCTTT; CDR3aa: CASSYADRGTEAFF
d_gene: TRBD1; j_gene: TRBJ1-6; len: 14; abundance: -; v_gene: TRBV28; CDR3nt: TGTGCCAGCAGCTCGGGACAGGAGGATTCACCCCTCCACTTT; CDR3aa: CASSSGQEDSPLHF
d_gene: -; j_gene: TRBJ1-4; len: 14; abundance: few; v_gene: TRBV5-1; CDR3nt: TGCGCCAGCAGTTTTGACATCCTTAATGAAAAACTGTTTTTT; CDR3aa: CASSFDILNEKLFF
d_gene: -; j_gene: TRBJ2-5; len: 13; abundance: few; v_gene: TRBV28; CDR3nt: TGTGCCAGCAGTTTAGGGGGCTCTGAGACCCAGTACTTC; CDR3aa: CASSLGGSETQYF
d_gene: TRBD1; j_gene: TRBJ1-2; len: 14; abundance: few; v_gene: TRBV7-4; CDR3nt: TGTGCCAGGGAGGAACCGGGACAGCACTATGGCTACACCTTC; CDR3aa: CAREEPGQHYGYTF
d_gene: TRBD1; j_gene: TRBJ2-7; len: 14; abundance: few; v_gene: TRBV30; CDR3nt: TGTGCCTGGAGTGTCGGGACAGGTGCCTACGAGCAGTACTTC; CDR3aa: CAWSVGTGAYEQYF
d_gene: -; j_gene: TRBJ2-3; len: 14; abundance: few; v_gene: TRBV30; CDR3nt: TGTGCCTGGAGTGTAACGGGGGTCACAGATACGCAGTATTTT; CDR3aa: CAWSVTGVTDTQYF
d_gene: -; j_gene: TRBJ1-1; len: 12; abundance: -; v_gene: TRBV10-2; CDR3nt: TGCGCCAGCAGTGAAGGTAATCCCCGAGCTTTCTTT; CDR3aa: CASSEGNPRAFF
d_gene: -; j_gene: TRBJ1-5; len: 12; abundance: -; v_gene: TRBV29-1; CDR3nt: TGCAGCGTTGAAGACCCCCCCGGGCCCCAGCATTTT; CDR3aa: CSVEDPPGPQHF
d_gene: -; j_gene: TRBJ1-3; len: 13; abundance: -; v_gene: TRBV30; CDR3nt: TGTGCCTGGAGTGTATGGTCTGGAAACACCATATATTTT; CDR3aa: CAWSVWSGNTIYF
d_gene: -; j_gene: TRBJ2-7; len: 13; abundance: few; v_gene: TRBV30; CDR3nt: TGTGCCTGGAGTGGACAGGCCTCCTACGAGCAGTACTTC; CDR3aa: CAWSGQASYEQYF
d_gene: TRBD1; j_gene: TRBJ1-5; len: 16; abundance: few; v_gene: TRBV6-6; CDR3nt: TGTGCCAGCAGCAGGACAGGGAATGGTTACAATCAGCCCCAGCATTTT; CDR3aa: CASSRTGNGYNQPQHF
d_gene: -; j_gene: TRBJ1-1; len: 12; abundance: -; v_gene: TRBV30; CDR3nt: TGTGCCTGGAGTCACGGGAGGACTGAAGCTTTCTTT; CDR3aa: CAWSHGRTEAFF
d_gene: -; j_gene: TRBJ2-2; len: 11; abundance: -; v_gene: TRBV6-5; CDR3nt: TGTGCCAGCAGTAACACCGGGGAGCTGTTTTTT; CDR3aa: CASSNTGELFF
d_gene: -; j_gene: TRBJ1-1; len: 14; abundance: -; v_gene: TRBV6-5; CDR3nt: TGTGCCAGCAGTTACTCCCCAGGGTTCACTGAAGCTTTCTTT; CDR3aa: CASSYSPGFTEAFF
d_gene: -; j_gene: TRBJ2-3; len: 17; abundance: few; v_gene: TRBV5-4; CDR3nt: TGTGCCAGCACCCCGGGTCTCCGACAGGGAGGTCCAGATACGCAGTATTTT; CDR3aa: CASTPGLRQGGPDTQYF
d_gene: -; j_gene: TRBJ2-4; len: 20; abundance: -; v_gene: TRBV21-1; CDR3nt: TGTGCCAGCAGTCTTCATTCCCAGGGACTCCAACCCTGGGGCCAAAACATTCAGTACTTC; CDR3aa: CASSLHSQGLQPWGQNIQYF
d_gene: TRBD1; j_gene: TRBJ2-7; len: 17; abundance: few; v_gene: TRBV28; CDR3nt: TGTGCCAGCAGTTTATGGACGGGACAGGGATACGTGTACGAGCAGTACTTC; CDR3aa: CASSLWTGQGYVYEQYF
d_gene: TRBD1; j_gene: TRBJ1-5; len: 16; abundance: few; v_gene: TRBV7-8; CDR3nt: TGTGCCAGCAGCACCCGAGGGGGCACGGGCAATCAGCCCCAGCATTTT; CDR3aa: CASSTRGGTGNQPQHF
d_gene: -; j_gene: TRBJ1-3; len: 14; abundance: few; v_gene: TRBV29-1; CDR3nt: TGCAGCGTCCTAACCTTGGGGTCTGGAAACACCATATATTTT; CDR3aa: CSVLTLGSGNTIYF
d_gene: -; j_gene: TRBJ2-4; len: 16; abundance: -; v_gene: TRBV6-4; CDR3nt: TGTGCCAGCAGTCCAACAGGGACTCTAGCCAAAAACATTCAGTACTTC; CDR3aa: CASSPTGTLAKNIQYF
d_gene: -; j_gene: TRBJ1-1; len: 14; abundance: -; v_gene: TRBV6-5; CDR3nt: TGTGCCAGCAGTCTCCTCAGGGGATTTGCTGAAGCTTTCTTT; CDR3aa: CASSLLRGFAEAFF
d_gene: -; j_gene: TRBJ1-5; len: 13; abundance: few; v_gene: TRBV6-1; CDR3nt: TGTGCCAGCAGTGCGACAAAGGATCAGCCCCAGCATTTT; CDR3aa: CASSATKDQPQHF
d_gene: TRBD1; j_gene: TRBJ2-7; len: 15; abundance: -; v_gene: TRBV7-6; CDR3nt: TGTGCCAGCAGCTTAGCCTCCGGGACAGCCTACGAGCAGTACTTC; CDR3aa: CASSLASGTAYEQYF
d_gene: -; j_gene: TRBJ2-7; len: 14; abundance: -; v_gene: TRBV6-1; CDR3nt: TGTGCCAGCAGCATCGGACGCCAGGGCTACGAGCAGTACTTC; CDR3aa: CASSIGRQGYEQYF
d_gene: -; j_gene: TRBJ1-1; len: 15; abundance: -; v_gene: TRBV27; CDR3nt: TGTGCCAGCATTCCGCAGGCGACCCTGGGCACTGAAGCTTTCTTT; CDR3aa: CASIPQATLGTEAFF
d_gene: TRBD2; j_gene: TRBJ2-3; len: 17; abundance: -; v_gene: TRBV7-2; CDR3nt: TGTGCCAGCAGCCAGGTCGGACTAGCGGGCGGAGGGGATACGCAGTATTTT; CDR3aa: CASSQVGLAGGGDTQYF
d_gene: TRBD2; j_gene: TRBJ2-3; len: 16; abundance: few; v_gene: TRBV9; CDR3nt: TGTGCCAGCAGCGTAATGCTAGCGGGGGGCACAGATACGCAGTATTTT; CDR3aa: CASSVMLAGGTDTQYF